The clone carrying this T cell receptor (beta chain) was found once. This sample was included in a study of blood T cell repertoires in COVID-19. The length of the CDR3 is 16 residues. V lost 0 bases and J lost 4; bases outside the gene matches: 8. The germline V gene encodes CDR1 LGHNA and CDR2 YSLEER. Authors' methods: Estimation of nucleated cell counts was performed using reference gene primer amplification. Profiled with immunoSEQ multiplex PCR; TCRdb holds only in-frame clones, not every one. The V and J calls and clone size were taken over from that table, and D and trimming were inferred from the DNA. The sample includes about 180,000 clones, roughly 87% of them seen just once.

The sample comprised PBMCs or T cells enriched from blood (not recorded which). The chain uses TRBV4-3 and TRBJ1-2, with TRBD1 identical over 7 bases. The clonotype was recovered from a human donor with acute COVID-19. The donor label of this sample is uncertain. The CDR3 coding sequence is TGCGCCAGCAGCCAAGATCGACAGGGAGGACTCTATGGCTACACCTTC. Translated: CASSQDRQGGLYGYTF.